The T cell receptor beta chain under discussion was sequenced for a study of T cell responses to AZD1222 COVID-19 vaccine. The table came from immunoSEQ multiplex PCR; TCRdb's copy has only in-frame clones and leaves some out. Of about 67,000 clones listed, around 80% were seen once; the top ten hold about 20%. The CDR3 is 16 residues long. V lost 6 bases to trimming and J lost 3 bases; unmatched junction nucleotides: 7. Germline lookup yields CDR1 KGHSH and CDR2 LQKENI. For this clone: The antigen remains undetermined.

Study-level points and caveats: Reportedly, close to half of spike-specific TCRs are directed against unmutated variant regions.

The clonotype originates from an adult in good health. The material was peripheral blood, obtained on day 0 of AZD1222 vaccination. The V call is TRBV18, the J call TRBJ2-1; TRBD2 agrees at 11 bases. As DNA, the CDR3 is TGTGCCAGCTCGCAAGCTCTAGCGGGGGGCTACAATGAGCAGTTCTTC. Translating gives CASSQALAGGYNEQFF.